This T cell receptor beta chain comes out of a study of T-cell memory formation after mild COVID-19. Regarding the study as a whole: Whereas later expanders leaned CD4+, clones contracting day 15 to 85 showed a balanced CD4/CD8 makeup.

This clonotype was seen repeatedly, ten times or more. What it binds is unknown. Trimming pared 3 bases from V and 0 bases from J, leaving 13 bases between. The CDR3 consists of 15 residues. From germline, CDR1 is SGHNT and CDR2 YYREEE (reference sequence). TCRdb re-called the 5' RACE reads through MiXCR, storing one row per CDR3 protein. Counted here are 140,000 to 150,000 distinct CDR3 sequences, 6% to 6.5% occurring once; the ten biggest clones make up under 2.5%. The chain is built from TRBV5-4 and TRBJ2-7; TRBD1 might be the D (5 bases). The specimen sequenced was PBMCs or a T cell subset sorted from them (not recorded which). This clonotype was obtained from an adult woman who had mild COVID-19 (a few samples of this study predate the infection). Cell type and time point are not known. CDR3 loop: CASSSTGSLSYEQYF. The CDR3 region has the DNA TGTGCCAGCAGCTCCACAGGCTCACTCTCCTACGAGCAGTACTTC.